One and the same sample provided the 14 T cell receptor beta chains below, sequenced in a study of T-cell reconstitution after alpha-beta-depleted transplantation in children. Preparation of the TCRbeta library involved a method that used unique molecular identifiers. TCRdb independently ran MiXCR on the PCR reads; one entry per CDR3 protein. In the table there are about 500,000 distinct CDR3 sequences, more than 9.5% of which are singletons. The sequencing used PBMCs, mostly from graft donor cells, collected 180 days after TCRalphabeta/CD19-depleted stem cell transplant. Receptor source: a female patient aged 2-9 years who had a stem cell transplant for aplastic anemia, so the T cells may come from the graft donor.

There are many counts of this clonotype. The chain couples TRBV29-1 to TRBJ2-1, with 10 bases that match TRBD2. Germline CDR1 is SQVTM and CDR2 is ANQGSEA. The CDR3 covers 15 residues. V lost 6 bases to trimming and J lost 7 bases; unmatched junction nucleotides: 12. In nucleotides, the CDR3 is TGCAGCGTCGGCTGGAGGTATAGCGGGAGGAATGAGCAGTTCTTC. This codes for CSVGWRYSGRNEQFF.

The gene calls are TRBV7-6 and TRBJ1-2; D is perhaps TRBD1 (6 bases). In germline, CDR1 is SGHVS, CDR2 FNYEAQ. CDR3 size: 15 residues. V was pared by 0 bases and J by 6 bases, with 14 bases between. CDR3 residues: CASSLAVGGAHGYTF. DNA for the CDR3: TGTGCCAGCAGCTTAGCGGTGGGGGGGGCTCATGGCTACACCTTC.

V gene TRBV29-1 combines with J gene TRBJ2-2; 10 nucleotides line up with TRBD2. The V gene's germline CDR1 is SQVTM and CDR2 ANQGSEA. V lost 5 bases, J lost 4 bases, and 10 bases stayed unmatched. The CDR3 contains 16 residues. The CDR3 loop is CSVWASGRRGTGELFF. In DNA form, the CDR3 reads TGCAGCGTTTGGGCTAGCGGGAGAAGGGGCACCGGGGAGCTGTTTTTT.

The chain recombines TRBV7-2 with TRBJ1-2; D call uncertain. The germline CDR1 and CDR2 sequences are SGHTA and FQGNSA. Trimming took off 4 bases at V and 7 bases at J, with 7 bases between the two ends. The CDR3 has 11 residues. Here the CDR3 DNA reads TGTGCCAGCAGCTGGACTGCTGGCTACACCTTC. This sequence encodes CASSWTAGYTF. Full variable domain (remainder filled in from reference TRBV7-2 and TRBJ1-2): GAGVSQSPSNKVTEKGKDVELRCDPISGHTALYWYRQSLGQGLEFLIYFQGNSAPDKSGLPSDRFSAERTGGSVSTLTIQRTQQEDSAVYLCASSWTAGYTFGSGTRLTVV.

This clonotype turned up a few times. The gene calls are TRBV7-2 and TRBJ2-7; a weak D match, TRBD1 (5 bases). Trimming removed 2 bases from V and 5 bases from J, with 10 bases in between. The length of the CDR3 is 13 residues. Germline V gene data show CDR1 as SGHTA and CDR2 as FQGNSA. Here the CDR3 DNA reads TGTGCCAGCAGCTTACAGGGTACTGACGAGCAGTACTTC. Its protein product is CASSLQGTDEQYF.

The V and J genes are TRBV12-3 or TRBV12-4 and TRBJ2-7, with 9 bases identical to TRBD1. V lost 7 bases to trimming and J lost 2 bases; unmatched junction nucleotides: 9. CDR3 size: 15 residues. The CDR3 coding sequence is TGTGCCAGCAACCGGGCCGGGACAGGGACCTACGAGCAGTACTTC. Translating gives CASNRAGTGTYEQYF.

The genes are TRBV15 and TRBJ1-4; tentatively, D is TRBD1 (5 bases). Germline V gives CDR1 LNHNV, CDR2 YYDKDF (reference sequence). The CDR3 length is 16 residues. The ends were cut back, 0 bases at V and 5 bases at J, with 13 bases in the middle. CDR3 sequence reads: CATSRDRGGPNEKLFF. The CDR3 region has the DNA TGTGCCACCAGCAGAGATAGGGGCGGACCGAATGAAAAACTGTTTTTT.

This clonotype appeared a few times. This rearrangement joins TRBV9 to TRBJ2-5; 10 positions agree with TRBD1. J lost 1 base, V lost 1 base, and 4 bases had no gene match. Per the germline V gene, CDR1 is SGDLS and CDR2 is YYNGEE. The CDR3 has 16 residues. The CDR3 reads CASSVLRQGAQETQYF. The CDR3 bases are TGTGCCAGCAGCGTACTAAGACAGGGGGCCCAAGAGACCCAGTACTTC.

The genes are TRBV18 and TRBJ2-7; a weak D match, TRBD1 (5 bases). This CDR3 region has 13 residues. Trimming stripped 3 bases from V and 6 bases from J, with 12 bases between. CDR1 and CDR2 from the germline V gene are KGHSH and LQKENI. CDR3 bases: TGTGCCAGCTCACCTCCTGGGGCTCTCGAGCAGTACGTC. Protein: CASSPPGALEQYV.

The chain links TRBV18 to TRBJ1-6, with D tentatively TRBD1 (5 bases). CDR1 is KGHSH and CDR2 is LQKENI in the germline V gene. This CDR3 contains 16 residues. V lost 3 bases to trimming and J lost 7 bases, with 16 bases between them. As DNA, the CDR3 is TGTGCCAGCTCACCCGGATCGGGACTTGTGAATTCACCCCTCCACTTT. The encoded protein is CASSPGSGLVNSPLHF.

The chain employs TRBV4-3 and TRBJ1-2; 7 bases fit TRBD1. After removal of 0 bases from V and 7 bases from J, the junction contained 5 bases not matched to a gene. Germline V gene data show CDR1 as LGHNA and CDR2 as YSLEER. This CDR3 spans 14 amino acids. CDR3 coding DNA: TGCGCCAGCAGCCAAGAGGCGGGACAGCGTGGCTACACCTTC. Translation gives CASSQEAGQRGYTF.

The chain couples TRBV28 to TRBJ2-7, with TRBD1 as a possible D gene (6 bases). This CDR3 contains 14 residues. Trimming stripped 6 bases from V and 4 bases from J, with 16 bases between. Germline CDR1 and CDR2: MDHEN and SYDVKM. CDR3: CASSNRGISYEQYV. The CDR3 DNA reads TGTGCCAGCAGCAATAGGGGGATTTCGTACGAGCAGTACGTC.

Only a few counts were recorded for this clonotype. The CDR3 nucleotides read TGCGCCAGCAGCCAAGATGGTCGGGAGACCCAGTACTTC. This gives the protein CASSQDGRETQYF. V is TRBV4-3 and J is TRBJ2-5, with D uncertain. The V end lost 0 bases, the J end lost 5 bases, and 7 bases lay between the germline ends. The CDR3 runs 13 residues. The germline V gene encodes CDR1 LGHNA and CDR2 YSLEER.

This clonotype turned up a few times. The rearrangement links TRBV11-3 to TRBJ2-5; possible D gene TRBD1, 6 bases. Trimming cost V 3 bases and J 5 bases, with 10 bases left between them. Looked up from germline, CDR1 is SGHNT and CDR2 is YENEEA. CDR3 size: 13 residues. In DNA, the CDR3 is TGTGCCAGCAGCTTTCTCAGGGGCGAGACCCAGTACTTC. Protein sequence: CASSFLRGETQYF.